What follows describes a single TCR beta chain. CDR1 and CDR2 from the germline V gene are PRHDT and FYEKMQ (reference sequence). Trimming shortened V by 3 bases and J by 2 bases, and 11 bases separated the two germline ends. The CDR3 is 15 amino acids. This sample was taken from a study of sequential checkpoint blockade in melanoma. Treatment indicated: randomized to nivolumab then ipilimumab (arm A) or the reverse (arm B). DNA-damaging chemotherapy had not been given to any patient beforehand. Measured with immunoSEQ multiplex PCR; TCRdb has only the in-frame clones, and not every one. This sample yields 15,000 to 20,000 clones, of which roughly 69% are seen a single time; under 20% belongs to the top ten.

The sample consisted of CD8+ T cells sorted from blood (inferred from file names), taken from a patient given nivolumab and ipilimumab in sequence. The chain carries TRBV13 and TRBJ2-1, with a weak D call TRBD2 (5 bases). The TCR originated in a human donor with melanoma. The CDR3 bases are TGTGCCAGCAGCTTCAGCGGCCAAGCCTACAATGAGCAGTTCTTC. Encoded protein: CASSFSGQAYNEQFF.